The rows below give T cell receptor beta chains drawn from one sample of a study of human T cells and chemical hapten exposure. TCRdb recomputed calls from the RACE reads with MiXCR, one row per CDR3 protein. The sample shows about 270,000 distinct CDR3 sequences, around 7.7% of them seen only once. The specimen was whole blood, collected in connection with sensitization to the hapten diphenylcyclopropenone (DPC). These receptors were obtained from a man younger than 35 with alopecia areata. Some clones in this sample may be carry-over from other donors' samples. Both conserved end residues are part of each CDR3. The D gene is left open where the match is weak. The size of a clone is reported for some rows only, either as once, few or many, or as a class for expanded clones.

v_call	clone_size	d_call	cdr3_length	j_call	cdr3_nt	cdr3_aa
TRBV4-3	few	TRBD2	17	TRBJ2-2	TGCGCCAGCAGCCAAGATGGGCGGGGGAGGAACACCGGGGAGCTGTTTTTT	CASSQDGRGRNTGELFF
TRBV12-3/TRBV12-4	-	-	14	TRBJ1-2	TGTGCCAGCAGTTTAGAAAGTCAGGTTTATGGCTACACCTTC	CASSLESQVYGYTF
TRBV14	-	-	15	TRBJ2-2	TGTGCCAGCAGCCGAACACAGGGTTACACCGGGGAGCTGTTTTTT	CASSRTQGYTGELFF
TRBV28	many	TRBD1	15	TRBJ1-2	TGTGCCAGCAGGACGGGGACAGGAGGAAGGTCTGGCTACACCTTC	CASRTGTGGRSGYTF
TRBV21-1	-	-	16	TRBJ1-2	TGTGCCAGCAGCAAAAAGGATATTGCACGGATCTATGGCTACACCTTC	CASSKKDIARIYGYTF
TRBV9	-	-	15	TRBJ2-2	TGTGCCAGCAGCCCCGCCCTAGGGGCCATCGGGGAGCTGTTTTTT	CASSPALGAIGELFF
TRBV18	few	TRBD1	15	TRBJ2-1	TGTGCCAGCTCATTACAGGGGTCACCCTACAATGAGCAGTTCTTC	CASSLQGSPYNEQFF
TRBV12-3/TRBV12-4	-	-	15	TRBJ2-3	TGTGCCAGCAGTTTAGCTACGGGGAGCACAGATACGCAGTATTTT	CASSLATGSTDTQYF
TRBV27	many	-	13	TRBJ1-2	TGTGCCAGCAGTTTATTTGGGGAGGATGGCTACACCTTC	CASSLFGEDGYTF
TRBV28	many	-	15	TRBJ2-1	TGTGCCAGCAGTTTTAGGGGGGGACCGGTTAATGAGCAGTTCTTC	CASSFRGGPVNEQFF
TRBV12-3/TRBV12-4	-	TRBD1	15	TRBJ2-3	TGTGCCAGCAGTACCTACAGGGGATCCACAGATACGCAGTATTTT	CASSTYRGSTDTQYF
TRBV7-2	many	-	16	TRBJ1-3	TGTGCCAGCAGCTTAGCGCGACCCGCCGCTGGAAACACCATATATTTT	CASSLARPAAGNTIYF
TRBV20-1	-	TRBD1	14	TRBJ1-1	TGCAGTAAAGACAGGGACCGAGTGAACACTGAAGCTTTCTTT	CSKDRDRVNTEAFF
TRBV10-2	-	TRBD1	14	TRBJ2-5	TGCGCCACCGCGGACAGGGTGGCGCAAGAGACCCAGTACTTC	CATADRVAQETQYF
TRBV7-2	many	-	15	TRBJ2-3	TGTGCCAGCAGCCCGCCGACCCAGTTCACAGATACGCAGTATTTT	CASSPPTQFTDTQYF
TRBV7-8	few	-	15	TRBJ2-5	TGTGCCAGCAGCTGGGGGGGGCCGAAGCAAGAGACCCAGTACTTC	CASSWGGPKQETQYF
TRBV7-3	-	-	13	TRBJ1-1	TGTGCCAGCAGCAAAACTCATGGGACTGAAGCTTTCTTT	CASSKTHGTEAFF
TRBV7-2	-	-	16	TRBJ2-1	TGTGCCAGCAGCCCCCCGGGCAGAATAATCTACAATGAGCAGTTCTTC	CASSPPGRIIYNEQFF
TRBV24-1	many	-	15	TRBJ1-2	TGTGCCACCAGTGATGGAAAGCAGGGTAGCTATGGCTACACCTTC	CATSDGKQGSYGYTF
TRBV15	-	-	14	TRBJ2-5	TGTGCCACCAGCAGAGGGGCGGACAAAGAGACCCAGTACTTC	CATSRGADKETQYF
TRBV4-3	many	TRBD1	15	TRBJ2-7	TGCGCCAGCAGCCAAGGAACAGGGGGGCGGTACGAGCAGTACTTC	CASSQGTGGRYEQYF
TRBV7-9	many	-	15	TRBJ2-3	TGTGCCAGCAGCTTACCCAAGCAGGGAACAGATACGCAGTATTTT	CASSLPKQGTDTQYF
TRBV6-5	many	-	15	TRBJ2-5	TGTGCCAGCAGTTACGGTCCAGCGCCGGGGGAGACCCAGTACTTC	CASSYGPAPGETQYF
TRBV11-2	-	TRBD1	14	TRBJ1-1	TGTGCCAGCAGCTACAGGGGGCAGGCTTGGGAAGCTTTCTTT	CASSYRGQAWEAFF
TRBV15	-	-	14	TRBJ1-1	TGTGCCACCAGCTGGGAGATGGGGGGCACTGAAGCTTTCTTT	CATSWEMGGTEAFF
TRBV6-2/TRBV6-3	few	-	12	TRBJ1-2	TGTGCCAGCAGTTACGCGACGAATAGCTACACCTTC	CASSYATNSYTF
TRBV20-1	-	-	13	TRBJ1-4	TGCAGTGGCCGACCGGTGGCTAATGAAAAACTGTTTTTT	CSGRPVANEKLFF
TRBV20-1	few	-	14	TRBJ1-6	TGCAGTGCAACCCCGGGGGGCCTTGTTTCACCCCTCCACTTT	CSATPGGLVSPLHF
TRBV12-3/TRBV12-4	-	-	15	TRBJ2-5	TGTGCCAGCAGCCACGGGATCAGGCGAGGCGAGACCCAGTACTTC	CASSHGIRRGETQYF
TRBV6-4	few	-	15	TRBJ2-3	TGTGCCAGCAGTGACGGTCCAGGGAGCACAGATACGCAGTATTTT	CASSDGPGSTDTQYF
TRBV7-9	few	-	17	TRBJ1-1	TGTGCCAGCAGACCAAAAGAAAGGGGCAGGGTTATCGCTGAAGCTTTCTTT	CASRPKERGRVIAEAFF
TRBV6-6	many	TRBD1	16	TRBJ2-3	TGTGCCAGCAGTTACTCGGGACAGCCTAGCACAGATACGCAGTATTTT	CASSYSGQPSTDTQYF
TRBV29-1	-	TRBD1	13	TRBJ1-5	TGCAGCGTTGAGACAGGGATCAATCAGCCCCAGCATTTT	CSVETGINQPQHF
TRBV6-5	-	-	15	TRBJ1-5	TGTGCCAGCAGTTACAGGCGAGGGGGCAATCAGCCCCAGCATTTT	CASSYRRGGNQPQHF
TRBV7-2	many	-	13	TRBJ2-1	TGTGCCAGCAGCCTATGGACAGAAGGTGAGCAGTTCTTC	CASSLWTEGEQFF
TRBV24-1	-	TRBD1	15	TRBJ2-5	TGTGCCACCAGTGACCGGGACAGGGGCCAAGAGACCCAGTACTTC	CATSDRDRGQETQYF
TRBV11-2	-	-	18	TRBJ2-6	TGTGCCAGCAGCTTAGACACCTCAGCGTCCTCCGGGGCCAACGTCCTGACTTTC	CASSLDTSASSGANVLTF
TRBV7-2	few	-	15	TRBJ1-5	TGTGCCAGCAGCTTAGGCGGCCCTGCTAATCAGCCCCAGCATTTT	CASSLGGPANQPQHF
TRBV29-1	-	-	13	TRBJ2-2	TGCAGCGTTGAAGCTGGGAACACCGGGGAGCTGTTTTTT	CSVEAGNTGELFF
TRBV15	-	TRBD1	15	TRBJ2-7	TGTGCCACCAGCAGAGGTGGGACAGGTAAAGACGAGCAGTACTTC	CATSRGGTGKDEQYF
TRBV5-6	-	-	18	TRBJ1-2	TGTGCCAGCAGCCACCGGACATTCCGTAGAGCGGTTGTCTATGGCTACACCTTC	CASSHRTFRRAVVYGYTF
TRBV10-1	many	-	14	TRBJ2-2	TGCGCCAGCAGTCTCACAACGAACACCGGGGAGCTGTTTTTT	CASSLTTNTGELFF
TRBV29-1	few	-	12	TRBJ2-1	TGCAGCGTCAAGACACCAAACAATGAGCAGTTCTTC	CSVKTPNNEQFF
TRBV14	-	-	16	TRBJ1-3	TGTGCCAGCAGCCAGCTCGGACAGTCGGGAGGAAACACCATATATTTT	CASSQLGQSGGNTIYF
TRBV4-3	once	-	13	TRBJ1-6	TGCGCCAGCAGCCTACAAGGGAGATCACCCCTCCACTTT	CASSLQGRSPLHF
TRBV4-3	-	-	17	TRBJ1-3	TGCGCCAGCAGCCAAGATCGAAGGACCGACTCTGGAAACACCATATATTTT	CASSQDRRTDSGNTIYF
TRBV20-1	-	TRBD2	16	TRBJ2-1	TGCAGTGCTAGCGAACCGGGACTAGCGGGGTTCAATGAGCAGTTCTTC	CSASEPGLAGFNEQFF
TRBV5-1	-	-	17	TRBJ1-3	TGCGCCAGCAGCTTGGAACCACACAGGCGCTCTGGAAACACCATATATTTT	CASSLEPHRRSGNTIYF
TRBV11-2	few	TRBD1	17	TRBJ1-6	TGTGCCAGCAGCTCTCGGACAGGGACAGGAGGGTATTCACCCCTCCACTTT	CASSSRTGTGGYSPLHF
TRBV9	many	TRBD2	15	TRBJ2-1	TGTGCCAGCAGCACAAGCGGGGGGCCCCCGGATGAGCAGTTCTTC	CASSTSGGPPDEQFF